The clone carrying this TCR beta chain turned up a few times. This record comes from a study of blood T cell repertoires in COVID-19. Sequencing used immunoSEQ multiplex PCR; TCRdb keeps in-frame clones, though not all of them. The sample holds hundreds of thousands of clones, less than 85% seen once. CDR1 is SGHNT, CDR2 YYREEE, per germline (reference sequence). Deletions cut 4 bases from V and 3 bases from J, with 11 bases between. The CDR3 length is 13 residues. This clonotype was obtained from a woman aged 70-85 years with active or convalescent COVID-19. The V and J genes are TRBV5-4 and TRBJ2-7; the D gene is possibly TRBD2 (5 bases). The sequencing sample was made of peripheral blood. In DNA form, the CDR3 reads TGTGCCAGCAGCCAAAGCGGTTTCTACGAGCAGTACTTC. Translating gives CASSQSGFYEQYF.